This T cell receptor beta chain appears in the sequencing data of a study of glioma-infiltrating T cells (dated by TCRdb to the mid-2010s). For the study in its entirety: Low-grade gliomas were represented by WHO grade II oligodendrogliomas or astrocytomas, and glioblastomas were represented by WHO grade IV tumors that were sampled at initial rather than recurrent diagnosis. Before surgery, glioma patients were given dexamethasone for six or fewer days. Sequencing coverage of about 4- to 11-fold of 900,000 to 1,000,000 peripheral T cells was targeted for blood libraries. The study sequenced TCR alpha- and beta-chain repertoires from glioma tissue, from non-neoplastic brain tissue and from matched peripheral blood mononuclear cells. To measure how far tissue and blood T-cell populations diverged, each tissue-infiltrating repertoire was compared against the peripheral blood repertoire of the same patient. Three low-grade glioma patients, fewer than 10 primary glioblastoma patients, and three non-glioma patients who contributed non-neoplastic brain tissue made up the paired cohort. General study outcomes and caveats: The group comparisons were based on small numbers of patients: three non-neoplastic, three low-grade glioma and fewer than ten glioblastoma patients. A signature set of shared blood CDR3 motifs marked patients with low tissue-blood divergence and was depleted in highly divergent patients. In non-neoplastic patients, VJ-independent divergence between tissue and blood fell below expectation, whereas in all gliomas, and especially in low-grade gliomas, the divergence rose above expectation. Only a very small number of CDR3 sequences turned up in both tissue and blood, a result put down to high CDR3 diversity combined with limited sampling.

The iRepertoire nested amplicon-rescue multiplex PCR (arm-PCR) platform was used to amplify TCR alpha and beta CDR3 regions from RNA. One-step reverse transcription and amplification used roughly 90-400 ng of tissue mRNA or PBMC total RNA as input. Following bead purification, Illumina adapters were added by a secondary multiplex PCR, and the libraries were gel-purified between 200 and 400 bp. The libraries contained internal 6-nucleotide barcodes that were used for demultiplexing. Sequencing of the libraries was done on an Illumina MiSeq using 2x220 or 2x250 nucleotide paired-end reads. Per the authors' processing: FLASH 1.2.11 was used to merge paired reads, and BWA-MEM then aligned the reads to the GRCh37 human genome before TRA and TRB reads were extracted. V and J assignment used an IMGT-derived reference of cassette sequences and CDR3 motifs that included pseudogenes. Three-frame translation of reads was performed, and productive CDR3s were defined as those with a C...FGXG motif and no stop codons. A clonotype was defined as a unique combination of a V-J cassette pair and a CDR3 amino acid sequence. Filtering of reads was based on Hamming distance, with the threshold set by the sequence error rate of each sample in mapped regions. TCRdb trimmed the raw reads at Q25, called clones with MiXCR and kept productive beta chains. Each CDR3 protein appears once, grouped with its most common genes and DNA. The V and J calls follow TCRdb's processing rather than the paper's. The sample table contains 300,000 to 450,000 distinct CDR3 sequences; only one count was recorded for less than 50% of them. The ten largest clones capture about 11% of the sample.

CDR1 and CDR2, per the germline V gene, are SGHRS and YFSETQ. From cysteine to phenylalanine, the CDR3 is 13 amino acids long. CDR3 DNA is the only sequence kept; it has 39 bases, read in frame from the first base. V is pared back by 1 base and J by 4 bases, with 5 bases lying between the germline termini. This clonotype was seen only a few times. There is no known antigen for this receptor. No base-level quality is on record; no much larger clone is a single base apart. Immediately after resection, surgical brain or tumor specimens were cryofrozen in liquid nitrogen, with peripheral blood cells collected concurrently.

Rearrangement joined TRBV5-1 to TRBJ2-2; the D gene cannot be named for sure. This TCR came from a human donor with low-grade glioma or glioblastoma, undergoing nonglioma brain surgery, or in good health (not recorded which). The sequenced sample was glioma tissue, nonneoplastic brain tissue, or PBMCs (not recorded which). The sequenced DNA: TGCGCCAGCAGCTTGTCTAGCACCGGGGAGCTGTTTTTT. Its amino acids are CASSLSSTGELFF.